These 23 T cell receptor beta chains share one sample of origin, sequenced in a study of T cell responses to AZD1222 COVID-19 vaccine. TCRdb's table, derived via immunoSEQ multiplex PCR, lists solely in-frame clones and lacks some. The table lists about 100,000 clones, over 75% of them singletons, with 4% to 5% in the top ten. This material consisted of peripheral blood, taken on day 0 of MenACWY control vaccination. Source of these receptors: an adult in good health.

The CDR3 nucleotides are TGTGCCAGCACGTACACTGAAGCTTTCTTT. Protein: CASTYTEAFF. The V call is TRBV2, the J call TRBJ1-1; D not certain. Germline loops: CDR1 SNHLY, CDR2 FYNNEI. Trimming took 7 bases from V and 3 from J, leaving 3 bases between them. The CDR3 runs to 10 residues.

This clone was seen only once. The chain has TRBV11-2 and TRBJ1-4; 7 bases are shared with TRBD1. This CDR3 contains 15 residues. Germline CDR1 is SGHAT and CDR2 is FQNNGV. The J segment lost 7 bases and the V segment lost 6 bases, leaving 11 bases of the junction unmatched. CDR3 region: CASSLLPGGGEKLFF. The CDR3 DNA reads as TGTGCCAGCAGTTTGCTCCCAGGGGGGGGTGAAAAACTGTTTTTT.

The CDR3 nucleotides are TGCGCCAGCAGCTTGGTACTACGGGACAGGAGGTATTCACCCCTCCACTTT. Its protein product is CASSLVLRDRRYSPLHF. The V gene is TRBV5-1, the J gene TRBJ1-6; 8 bases align to TRBD1. Trimming at V came to 0 bases and at J to 8 bases, leaving 10 bases not matched to a gene. Germline V gene data show CDR1 as SGHRS and CDR2 as YFSETQ. The CDR3 length is 17 residues.

The chain recombines TRBV9 with TRBJ1-1; D gene ambiguous. Trimming took off 4 bases at V and 1 base at J, with 14 bases between the two ends. The V gene's germline CDR1 is SGDLS and CDR2 YYNGEE. The CDR3 has 15 residues. In nucleotides, the CDR3 is TGTGCCAGCAGCCCGCGGACGGCTCAGAACACTGAAGCTTTCTTT. It specifies CASSPRTAQNTEAFF. The whole variable domain, filled in from reference TRBV9 and TRBJ1-1, reads DSGVTQTPKHLITATGQRVTLRCSPRSGDLSVYWYQQSLDQGLQFLIQYYNGEERAKGNILERFSAQQFPDLHSELNLSSLELGDSALYFCASSPRTAQNTEAFFGQGTRLTVV.

V gene TRBV7-9 combines with J gene TRBJ1-2, with D uncertain. Looked up from germline, CDR1 is SEHNR and CDR2 is FQNEAQ (reference sequence). V lost 5 bases and J 8 bases, leaving 15 bases between the germline ends. The CDR3 spans 13 residues. The CDR3 reads CASSREDPGGYTF. The CDR3 DNA is TGTGCCAGCAGCCGGGAGGATCCAGGAGGCTACACCTTC.

The rearrangement links TRBV6-6 to TRBJ2-7; possible D gene TRBD1, 6 bases. The CDR3 spans 14 residues. CDR1 MNHNY and CDR2 SVGAGI come from the germline V gene (reference sequence). The V end lost 5 bases, the J end lost 9 bases, and 20 bases lay between the germline ends. The CDR3 region is CASSVQGYTSRQYF. In DNA, the CDR3 is TGTGCCAGCAGTGTTCAGGGGTATACGAGCCGGCAGTACTTC.

The rearrangement joins TRBV29-1 to TRBJ2-5, with D unclear. V was shortened by 8 bases and J by 2 bases, with 9 bases between the two germline ends. The CDR3 length is 11 residues. CDR1 is SQVTM, CDR2 ANQGSEA, per germline. The CDR3: CSLANQETQYF. The CDR3 nucleotides read TGCAGCCTTGCGAATCAAGAGACCCAGTACTTC.

The V call is TRBV10-1, the J call TRBJ1-2, with TRBD1 matching over 7 bases. CDR3 size: 15 residues. Germline trimming cut 7 bases from V and 4 bases from J; bases unmatched to any gene: 12. The germline V gene has CDR1 WNHNN and CDR2 SYGVQD (reference sequence). The CDR3 region has the DNA TGCGCCAGCATAATCAGGAGGGGGCGCCTCTATGGCTACACCTTC. Amino acids: CASIIRRGRLYGYTF.

The count of this clone is one. The chain has TRBV7-2 and TRBJ1-3; a possible D gene is TRBD1 (6 bases). The CDR3 has 13 amino acids. Trimming took off 7 bases at V and 4 bases at J, with 11 bases between the two ends. Germline-derived CDR1 and CDR2 are SGHTA and FQGNSA. CDR3 amino acids: CASTPQGGNTIYF. The CDR3 DNA reads as TGTGCCAGCACCCCACAGGGAGGAAACACCATATATTTT.

The V gene is TRBV7-9, the J gene TRBJ2-1; 10 bases line up with TRBD2. With V trimmed by 5 bases and J by 3 bases, 7 bases remained unmatched. The CDR3 is made up of 16 amino acids. The germline V gene has CDR1 SEHNR and CDR2 FQNEAQ (reference sequence). The DNA for the CDR3 is TGTGCCAGCAGCCCTCGACTAGCGGGTTTCTACAATGAGCAGTTCTTC. This encodes CASSPRLAGFYNEQFF.

This chain connects TRBV5-1 to TRBJ2-7; perhaps TRBD1 as D (6 bases). The CDR3 has 15 amino acids. V shed 4 bases and J shed 3 bases, with 17 bases lying between them. Germline CDR1 SGHRS, CDR2 YFSETQ. Written as DNA, the CDR3 is TGCGCCAGCAGCGCCGCGGACAGCCTCCTCTACGAGCAGTACTTC. Its protein is CASSAADSLLYEQYF.

The V call is TRBV2, the J call TRBJ2-3; D gene uncertain. The CDR3 is made up of 15 amino acids. Trimming left V 1 base short and J 1 base short, with 9 bases between. Germline CDR1 and CDR2: SNHLY and FYNNEI. In DNA form, the CDR3 reads TGTGCCAGCAGTGAAGACGGATTGGGCACAGATACGCAGTATTTT. Translation: CASSEDGLGTDTQYF. The full variable domain, completed using reference TRBV2 and TRBJ2-3, is EPEVTQTPSHQVTQMGQEVILRCVPISNHLYFYWYRQILGQKVEFLVSFYNNEISEKSEIFDDQFSVERPDGSNFTLKIRSTKLEDSAMYFCASSEDGLGTDTQYFGPGTRLTVL.

CDR3 DNA sequence: TGTGCCAGCTCACCACCCGTCTTCGGCCTCCCCGGGGAGCTGTTTTTT. It yields the protein CASSPPVFGLPGELFF. This sequence joins TRBV18 and TRBJ2-2; no firm D call. Trimming cost V 0 bases and J 6 bases, with 14 bases left between them. Germline V lookup: CDR1 KGHSH, CDR2 LQKENI. This CDR3 has 16 amino acids.

The CDR3 here is CASSLDRAGYDEQFF. CDR3 sequence (DNA): TGTGCCAGCAGCTTAGATCGGGCAGGGTATGATGAGCAGTTCTTC. This chain uses TRBV11-2 with TRBJ2-1; the D gene is possibly TRBD1 (5 bases). The CDR3 runs to 15 residues. Germline loops: CDR1 SGHAT, CDR2 FQNNGV. V lost 0 bases to trimming and J lost 8 bases, with 14 bases between them. The entire variable domain, with the rest obtained from reference TRBV11-2 and TRBJ2-1, is as follows: EAGVAQSPRYKIIEKRQSVAFWCNPISGHATLYWYQQILGQGPKLLIQFQNNGVVDDSQLPKDRFSAERLKGVDSTLKIQPAKLEDSAVYLCASSLDRAGYDEQFFGPGTRLTVL.

V and J are TRBV7-2 and TRBJ1-1; 7 positions match TRBD1. V lost 3 bases and J lost 1; bases outside the gene matches: 5. Germline V gene data show CDR1 as SGHTA and CDR2 as FQGNSA. The CDR3 runs to 15 residues. The CDR3 sequence is CASSFSGGWNTEAFF. Written as DNA, the CDR3 is TGTGCCAGCAGCTTTTCAGGGGGGTGGAACACTGAAGCTTTCTTT.

Written as DNA, the CDR3 is TGTGCCAGCAGACGGTTGGGGGGCGATGGCTACACCTTC. This encodes CASRRLGGDGYTF. The chain has TRBV6-5 and TRBJ1-2, with D perhaps TRBD1 (6 bases). The CDR3 loop spans 13 amino acids. Germline CDR1 is MNHEY and CDR2 is SVGAGI. The V end lost 6 bases, the J end lost 6 bases, and 14 bases lay between the germline ends.

The rearrangement links TRBV11-2 to TRBJ1-4; 11 nucleotides match TRBD1. The germline V gene encodes CDR1 SGHAT and CDR2 FQNNGV. V trimming: 6 bases; J trimming: 8 bases; junction bases outside the gene matches: 5. The CDR3 spans 14 residues. CDR3 nucleotide sequence: TGTGCCAGCAGTTCGGACAGGGGGCGCGAAAAACTGTTTTTT. Protein sequence: CASSSDRGREKLFF.

With regard to this clone: A read error may account for a junction end that differs from germline. The chain couples TRBV7-7 to TRBJ2-2; D is unresolved. Looked up from germline, CDR1 is SSHAT and CDR2 is FNYEAQ (reference sequence). This CDR3 has 14 amino acids. The chain's CDR3 is CASSSVFNTGELFF. For the CDR3, the DNA is TGTGCTAGCAGCTCCGTCTTTAACACCGGGGAGCTGTTTTTT.

The V and J genes are TRBV7-3 and TRBJ2-2; 11 nucleotides agree with TRBD2. The V gene's germline CDR1 is SGHTA and CDR2 FQGTGA. After removal of 5 bases from V and 4 bases from J, the junction contained 6 bases not matched to a gene. The CDR3 is made up of 16 amino acids. This CDR3 reads CASSRPLAGGTGELFF. The DNA of the CDR3 is TGTGCCAGCAGCCGCCCCCTAGCGGGGGGCACCGGGGAGCTGTTTTTT.

The chain carries TRBV3-1 (or the pseudogene TRBV3-2) and TRBJ1-1; D is unresolved. Germline CDR1 and CDR2: LGHDT and YNNKEL (reference sequence). Trimming stripped 4 bases from V and 7 bases from J, with 10 bases between. This CDR3 contains 12 residues. The CDR3, as DNA: TGTGCCAGCAGCCCGCAGGAACGTGAAGCTTTCTTT. This gives the protein CASSPQEREAFF.

V is TRBV3-1 (or the pseudogene TRBV3-2) and J is TRBJ1-4; TRBD1 might be the D (6 bases). From germline, CDR1 is LGHDT and CDR2 YNNKEL (reference sequence). This CDR3 comprises 21 residues. Trimming removed 4 bases at V and 5 bases at J, with 32 bases between. Here the CDR3 reads CASSPSTGGGGSRLLNEKLFF. CDR3 nucleotide sequence: TGTGCCAGCAGCCCCTCAACGGGGGGAGGGGGTTCTAGGCTCCTGAATGAAAAACTGTTTTTT.

The chain joins TRBV28 to TRBJ1-1, with D hard to call. The CDR3 sequence is 15 residues long. CDR1 MDHEN and CDR2 SYDVKM come from the germline V gene. Between the trimmed V and J ends, which lost 2 bases and 10 bases, there was a span of 20 bases. DNA for the CDR3: TGTGCCAGCAGTTTACTTCTGGGGTCCCTGGTGGGAGCTTTCTTT. Its translation: CASSLLLGSLVGAFF.

This chain uses TRBV6-5 with TRBJ1-3; tentative D call: TRBD1 (6 bases). This CDR3 contains 15 residues. Germline V lookup: CDR1 MNHEY, CDR2 SVGAGI. Trimming left V 5 bases short and J 1 base short, with 12 bases between. CDR3 in amino acids: CASSRGGASGNTIYF. Written as DNA, the CDR3 is TGTGCCAGCAGTCGGGGGGGCGCTTCTGGAAACACCATATATTTT.